Shown below are 20 T cell receptor beta chains from a single sample sequenced in a study of PD-L1 blockade in urothelial cancer. Sequenced by immunoSEQ multiplex PCR; TCRdb stores in-frame clones only, minus some. The sample has roughly 24,000 clones; 75% to 90% are singletons. This material consisted of PBMCs, taken around atezolizumab (anti-PD-L1) treatment. These receptors were collected from a man in his sixties with urothelial cancer.

The chain combines TRBV5-4 with TRBJ2-7; possibly TRBD2 for D (6 bases). This CDR3 contains 14 residues. The V and J ends lost 3 bases and 3 bases respectively, with 13 bases between them. Germline CDR1 reads SGHNT; CDR2 reads YYREEE (reference sequence). CDR3 sequence (DNA): TGTGCCAGCAGCTACGGACGGGGGAACTACGAGCAGTACTTC. Translation: CASSYGRGNYEQYF.

In this sample, this clone turned up once. The V call is TRBV19, the J call TRBJ1-1; TRBD1 agrees at 10 bases. Germline V gives CDR1 LNHDA, CDR2 SQIVND (reference sequence). The ends lost 9 bases at V and 2 bases at J; junction bases unmatched: 6. CDR3 length equals 14 residues. For the CDR3, the DNA is TGTGCCAGCGGGGGGGACAGGGGTAACACTGAAGCTTTCTTT. This encodes CASGGDRGNTEAFF.

CDR3 bases: TGTGCCAGCAGCTCATCGGGGGGGGGATTGGAGACCCAGTACTTC. This gives the protein CASSSSGGGLETQYF. The chain carries TRBV11-2 and TRBJ2-5; 8 bases align to TRBD2. CDR1 and CDR2 from the germline V gene are SGHAT and FQNNGV. With 4 bases clipped from V and 5 bases from J, the junction kept 9 bases outside the gene matches. The CDR3 sequence is 15 residues long. The full variable domain, rest sourced from reference TRBV11-2 and TRBJ2-5, is EAGVAQSPRYKIIEKRQSVAFWCNPISGHATLYWYQQILGQGPKLLIQFQNNGVVDDSQLPKDRFSAERLKGVDSTLKIQPAKLEDSAVYLCASSSSGGGLETQYFGPGTRLLVL.

The CDR3: CASSEGGTPYNSPLHF. The CDR3 bases are TGTGCCAGCAGTGAGGGGGGGACACCCTATAATTCACCCCTCCACTTT. The chain carries TRBV6-1 and TRBJ1-6, with D possibly TRBD1 on 6 matching bases. V dropped 3 bases and J dropped 2 bases, with 11 bases sitting between them. The V gene's germline CDR1 is MNHNS and CDR2 SASEGT. The CDR3 sequence is 16 residues long.

V is TRBV9 and J is TRBJ2-5; TRBD1 aligns across 9 bases. V lost 0 bases and J lost 4; bases outside the gene matches: 4. This CDR3 is built from 15 residues. The germline V gene has CDR1 SGDLS and CDR2 YYNGEE. The CDR3 here is CASSVEGQGVETQYF. In DNA form, the CDR3 reads TGTGCCAGCAGCGTAGAGGGACAGGGTGTAGAGACCCAGTACTTC. The variable domain in full, with the rest retrieved from reference TRBV9 and TRBJ2-5, is DSGVTQTPKHLITATGQRVTLRCSPRSGDLSVYWYQQSLDQGLQFLIQYYNGEERAKGNILERFSAQQFPDLHSELNLSSLELGDSALYFCASSVEGQGVETQYFGPGTRLLVL.

This chain joins TRBV28 and TRBJ2-5; 7 nucleotides agree with TRBD1. Germline V gene data show CDR1 as MDHEN and CDR2 as SYDVKM. The junction had 2 bases not matched to a gene; V was cut back by 9 bases and J by 1 base. The CDR3 spans 12 residues. The CDR3 nucleotides are TGTGCCAGTAGACAGGGCCAAGAGACCCAGTACTTC. Its translation: CASRQGQETQYF.

The V and J genes are TRBV29-1 and TRBJ1-2; 9 positions agree with TRBD1. The CDR3 runs to 12 residues. Losses at the gene ends were 2 bases for V and 8 bases for J; bases not matched to a gene: 3. Germline assignment: CDR1 SQVTM and CDR2 ANQGSEA. In nucleotides, the CDR3 is TGCAGCGTTGAAACAGGGGGCTACGGCTACACCTTC. Translating it yields CSVETGGYGYTF. The whole variable domain, remainder taken from reference TRBV29-1 and TRBJ1-2, is SAVISQKPSRDICQRGTSLTIQCQVDSQVTMMFWYRQQPGQSLTLIATANQGSEATYESGFVIDKFPISRPNLTFSTLTVSNMSPEDSSIYLCSVETGGYGYTFGSGTRLTVV.

The chain has TRBV6-4 and TRBJ1-1, with D uncertain. This CDR3 spans 14 amino acids. Germline loops: CDR1 MRHNA, CDR2 SNTAGT. V was cut by 4 bases and J by 8 bases, with 17 bases left in between. DNA for the CDR3: TGTGCCAGCAGTGCCCGGGCGGGCGGAGAGGAAGCTTTCTTT. The encoded protein is CASSARAGGEEAFF.

This clone was seen more than once but under ten times. This chain joins TRBV18 and TRBJ1-3, with TRBD1 matching over 8 bases. V was clipped by 3 bases and J by 9 bases; unmatched bases: 4. In germline, CDR1 is KGHSH, CDR2 LQKENI. The CDR3 sequence is 13 residues long. The DNA of the CDR3 is TGTGCCAGCTCACCCGGGACAGGAGCCACCATATATTTT. Its translation is CASSPGTGATIYF.

The V and J genes are TRBV7-9 and TRBJ1-4; possibly TRBD1 for D (5 bases). Trimming took off 3 bases at V and 3 bases at J, with 8 bases between the two ends. Germline V lookup: CDR1 SEHNR, CDR2 FQNEAQ (reference sequence). This CDR3 contains 14 residues. The CDR3 nucleotides read TGTGCCAGCAGCTTGGGGGGTTCTAATGAAAAACTGTTTTTT. As protein: CASSLGGSNEKLFF.

The chain recombines TRBV19 with TRBJ1-6, with 8 bases fitting TRBD1. Per germline, CDR1 LNHDA and CDR2 SQIVND (reference sequence). The CDR3 runs to 15 residues. J gave up 5 bases and V 6 bases, and 6 bases lay outside the gene matches. CDR3 loop: CASREGQAHNSPLHF. DNA of the CDR3: TGTGCCAGTAGGGAGGGACAGGCCCATAATTCACCCCTCCACTTT.

V gene TRBV7-2 combines with J gene TRBJ2-1; 9 nucleotides align to TRBD2. Germline trimming cut 3 bases from V and 5 bases from J; bases unmatched to any gene: 5. Looked up from germline, CDR1 is SGHTA and CDR2 is FQGNSA. There are 15 residues in the CDR3. The CDR3 DNA follows: TGTGCCAGCAGCTTTAGTAGCGGGGGCCACAATGAGCAGTTCTTC. Protein product: CASSFSSGGHNEQFF.

CDR3 residues: CASSSSTRGHSGNTIYF. DNA for the CDR3: TGTGCCAGCAGTTCGTCCACCCGGGGACACTCTGGAAACACCATATATTTT. This chain joins TRBV27 and TRBJ1-3; D perhaps matches TRBD1 (6 bases). The CDR3 runs to 17 residues. With 4 bases removed from V and 0 bases from J, the gap between germline ends came to 16 bases. CDR1 and CDR2 from the germline V gene are MNHEY and SMNVEV (reference sequence).

The chain links TRBV5-4 to TRBJ1-1; tentative D call: TRBD1 (6 bases). Trimming took 4 bases from V and 0 from J, leaving 13 bases between them. The germline V gene has CDR1 SGHNT and CDR2 YYREEE (reference sequence). This CDR3 contains 15 residues. CDR3 nucleotide sequence: TGTGCCAGCAGCCCAGGACAGAACATGAACACTGAAGCTTTCTTT. This encodes CASSPGQNMNTEAFF.

V is TRBV6-1 and J is TRBJ2-1, with TRBD1 identical over 8 bases. Losses at the gene ends were 8 bases for V and 8 bases for J; bases not matched to a gene: 11. There are 14 residues in the CDR3. The germline gives CDR1 MNHNS, CDR2 SASEGT. The CDR3 is CASPIKTGADEQFF. The CDR3 DNA follows: TGTGCCAGCCCTATTAAGACAGGGGCGGATGAGCAGTTCTTC.

The chain recombines TRBV7-8 with TRBJ2-1, with TRBD2 matching 12 bases. This CDR3 comprises 15 residues. Per the germline V gene, CDR1 is SGHVS and CDR2 is FQNEAQ. V gave up 9 bases and J gave up 10 bases; unmatched junction bases: 13. CDR3 coding DNA: TGTGCCAGTCAAGCCAGACTAGCGGGAGTGGGGGAGCAGTTCTTC. Protein sequence: CASQARLAGVGEQFF.

The chain carries TRBV29-1 and TRBJ2-5; TRBD1 is a possible D gene (6 bases). Germline V CDR1 and CDR2: SQVTM, ANQGSEA. The V gene lost 2 bases and the J gene lost 5 bases, with 15 bases spanning the gap. The CDR3 totals 14 residues. The CDR3: CSVEQGRVGETQYF. The CDR3 DNA follows: TGCAGCGTTGAACAGGGGAGAGTGGGGGAGACCCAGTACTTC.

The chain recombines TRBV19 with TRBJ1-5, with D hard to call. Germline V gene data show CDR1 as LNHDA and CDR2 as SQIVND (reference sequence). This CDR3 has 15 amino acids. The V gene lost 5 bases and the J gene lost 0 bases, with 11 bases spanning the gap. For the CDR3, the DNA is TGTGCCAGTAGTGTGAGAGAGTATAGCAATCAGCCCCAGCATTTT. Encoded protein: CASSVREYSNQPQHF.

V gene TRBV10-3 combines with J gene TRBJ2-2, with TRBD1 matching over 7 bases. Germline V gene lookup returns CDR1 ENHRY and CDR2 SYGVKD. Trimming cost V 7 bases and J 1 base; bases outside gene matches: 6. This CDR3 is 15 amino acids long. The CDR3 DNA sequence: TGTGCCATCAAAGAAAGGACAGGGAACACCGGGGAGCTGTTTTTT. It codes for CAIKERTGNTGELFF.

V is TRBV7-2 and J is TRBJ1-2, with 11 bases aligning to TRBD1. CDR3 length equals 15 residues. CDR1 is SGHTA, CDR2 FQGNSA, per germline. V lost 2 bases, J lost 8 bases, and 7 bases stayed unmatched. The CDR3 reads CASSLPDRGRGGYTF. In nucleotides, the CDR3 is TGTGCCAGCAGCTTACCGGACAGGGGGCGAGGAGGCTACACCTTC.